Sequencing of this T cell receptor (beta chain) was carried out in a study of long-term antiretroviral therapy in people with HIV (dated by TCRdb to between 2021 and 2023). Study-level background: The earliest samples were collected approximately a decade before the 2015 WHO recommendation for immediate ART, a period when ART was typically delayed until CD4 counts fell. A retrospective serial study tested whether changes in peripheral blood TRB repertoire composition and diversity were associated with ART initiation and durable HIV suppression. Of the roughly 30 participants with HIV, roughly 10 were female. Test extractions of a monoclonal T-cell line alongside approximately 34 polyclonal samples showed no cross-contamination during QIAcube processing. A total of some 210 cryopreserved PBMC samples were contributed to the cohort by 30 adults with confirmed HIV infection, with samples collected serially over a mean of approximately six years (range 1-12). General study outcomes and caveats: The samples were dated from about 2003 to 2018, and the ART regimens that were used may be less effective than current ART regimens. Because cell numbers in pre-ART samples were limited, unsorted PBMC were profiled instead of sorted CD4+ and CD8+ T cells. Owing to limited PBMC availability, only the TCR beta chain was sequenced, without alpha chain pairing. At every time point, the repertoire was dominated by expanded TRB clones first identified before ART initiation, although this dominance fluctuated and, in many PLHIV, declined after ART. No data were available on ART adherence, viral resistance or therapy changes, limiting inferences about post-ART repertoire changes. HIV repertoires had narrower CDR3 length ranges than controls, and the network structure suggested an antigen-experienced repertoire that shifted only slightly toward naive after ART. A significant increase in TRB diversity was found to be associated with ART initiation, although TRB diversity was observed to remain significantly below that of transplant donor controls even after long-term ART.

The immunoSEQ hsTCRB v3.0 assay was used at survey level resolution to sequence the TRB variable region. The targeted TRB sequencing depth was roughly 35,000-50,000 T-cell genomes per sample. An Illumina MiSeq with a v3 150-cycle kit was used to sequence the pooled TRB libraries. Concerning the study's data processing: Analysis of repertoires was carried out in R inside a reproducible Nextflow workflow spanning QC, data transformation and analysis. LymphoSeq2, an R package for exploring AIRR-Seq data, was used to implement custom analyses. Several samples yielding fewer than 5000 total TRB sequences were excluded, leaving approximately 200 analyzed HIV repertoires. Of the roughly 180 retained HIV repertoires, some 60 were collected before and 129 after ART initiation. Repertoires were downsampled to 5000 TRB nucleotide sequences, and summary statistics were averaged over 100 downsampling iterations. The analysis kept only TRB sequences whose CDR3 regions were at least seven amino acids long. Diversity was measured with a Shannon entropy-derived clonality score and the Gini coefficient. In repertoire networks, the top 5000 CDR3 amino acid sequences were linked whenever an edit distance of one separated two sequences. Antigen specificity groups and MHC restriction were predicted for TRB CDR3 amino acid sequences with GLIPH2. To flag known CMV, EBV, HIV or tissue antigen associations, CDR3 amino acid sequences were matched against VDJdb and McPAS-TCR. Pre-ART, post-ART and control groups were compared with Wilcoxon signed-rank tests and Holm-Bonferroni correction. TCRdb holds this immuneACCESS table with in-frame rearrangements only. Some clones are missing; in checked studies, unresolved V genes explain under half, and the rest has no known cause. Clonal size and the V and J genes are those of that table, whereas D and trimming came from the DNA. Within this sample are 20,000 to 25,000 clones, with around nine tenths of them counted one time only. The ten largest account for just over 8% of the sample.

A remark on this clone: No antigen is known for it. Base qualities are not at hand, and no much larger clone is one base apart.

To be included, a participant needed at least one PBMC sample from before ART initiation plus at least two post-ART samples. Treatment was received in the United States of America by all participants with HIV. Before DNA extraction, cryopreserved samples of roughly 1-11 million PBMC were thawed and then washed. At the time of the earliest PBMC sample for each participant with HIV, ages ranged from roughly 23 to 55 years. Per participant, PBMC samples came from 1-4 timepoints prior to ART initiation and 2-8 timepoints following ART initiation, for a median of 7 samples. Serial HIV viral load, CD4+ T-cell count, ART history and demographic data were obtained for every participant. A Qiagen kit on a QIAcube was used to extract genomic DNA from unsorted PBMC, with samples processed in batches of 12. The specimen comprised unsorted PBMCs, sampled 0.2 years before starting antiretroviral therapy. The source is a man between 18 and 29 years old with HIV.

CDR3 reads: CASSRDRGNTEAFF. The sequenced DNA: TGTGCCAGCAGTCGGGACAGGGGGAACACTGAAGCTTTCTTT. The chain is assembled from TRBV6-1 and TRBJ1-1; 10 bases in between match TRBD1. Measured from the cysteine to the phenylalanine, the CDR3 is 14 residues long. CDR3 DNA is the only sequence kept; it has 42 bases, read in frame from the first base. Ends trimmed: V by 5 bases, J by 1 base; bases unmatched to a gene: 1. CDR1 MNHNS and CDR2 SASEGT were looked up in the germline V gene.